This T cell receptor (beta chain) emerged from a study of PD-1 blockade in mismatch repair-deficient tumors. Study context: All were previously treated, progressing patients with 11 to 13 mismatch repair-deficient cancer types.

Remarks on this clone: The target antigen is unknown.

Study findings and constraints: Tumor-resident clones, often absent from pretreatment blood, expanded after pembrolizumab and then contracted.

The CDR3 is made up of 12 amino acids. Trimming stripped 7 bases from V and 4 bases from J, with 10 bases between. Looked up from germline, CDR1 is MDHEN and CDR2 is SYDVKM. Clones were read by immunoSEQ multiplex PCR, and TCRdb kept only the in-frame ones, dropping some. The sample holds 60,000 to 75,000 clones; approximately 88% are singletons and the top ten take over 11%. Mismatch repair deficiency was confirmed in all patients, by PCR or immunohistochemistry. A few pembrolizumab responders had their TCRs sequenced. This sequence joins TRBV28 and TRBJ1-2, with D possibly being TRBD1 (5 bases). The sample in question was peripheral blood, obtained 52 weeks after starting pembrolizumab. The origin of this receptor is an adult with mismatch repair-deficient cancer. The CDR3 DNA sequence: TGTGCCAGCATTTCACAGGTCTATGGCTACACCTTC. Translated, it gives CASISQVYGYTF.